This T cell receptor beta chain derives from a study of cytomegalovirus exposure and HLA in healthy donors. Study conclusions and caveats: Most TCR sequences were uncommon, yet certain public TCRs appeared in many donors.

Repertoires were generated with immunoSEQ multiplex PCR, while TCRdb's copy carries only in-frame clones and drops some. The sample has more than 85,000 clones, over 85% seen once. Note on this clone: Its antigen is not known.

The CDR3 is 10 amino acids. The V end lost 11 bases, the J end lost 8 bases, and 12 bases lay between the germline ends. Germline loops: CDR1 MDHEN, CDR2 SYDVKM. The clonotype was recovered from a woman aged 30 to 39 in good health and CMV-seropositive. Input material: PBMCs. The gene calls are TRBV28 and TRBJ1-2; the D gene is possibly TRBD1 (6 bases). The CDR3 loop is CASGGRGYTF. DNA of the CDR3: TGTGCCTCGGGGGGGCGCGGCTACACCTTC.